This T cell receptor (beta chain) was identified in a study of OX40 agonist ivuxolimab in advanced cancers. In terms of the full investigation: The costimulatory receptor OX40 (CD134) was targeted by ivuxolimab, a fully human IgG2 agonistic monoclonal antibody. Patients were allowed to have had prior anti-PD-1, anti-PD-L1 or anti-CTLA-4 therapy, and roughly 40% of the dose-escalation patients had previously received checkpoint inhibitors. Intravenous ivuxolimab was administered to patients every 2 weeks at six dose levels: 0.01, 0.1, 0.3, 1.5, 3 and 10 mg/kg. Of the roughly 51 dose-escalation patients, hepatocellular carcinoma was present in 19, melanoma in roughly 15, renal cell carcinoma in 9 and head and neck cancer in 9. Partial responses were achieved by three dose-escalation patients, of whom one had hepatocellular carcinoma and two had cutaneous melanoma. The point of sequencing TCRbeta in the periphery was to test whether ivuxolimab changed TCR sequence diversity and drove clonal T-cell expansion. The paper covers the monotherapy dose-escalation part of the phase I ivuxolimab trial, which included N of about 56 patients. A male proportion of roughly 80% and a mean age of 60 years, ranging from about 20 to 85, were recorded for the dose-escalation cohort.

Genomic DNA was extracted from sorted cells for sequencing of the TCRbeta CDR3 region. The immunoSEQ Assay was used to sequence the TCRbeta CDR3 regions. TCRdb carries this immuneACCESS record with in-frame sequences only. Its versions omit some clonotypes, under half of them owing to an unresolved V gene in the studies checked, with the rest unexplained. Here the sample has approximately 76,000 clones; approximately 91% occur a single time. 0.78% of the sample goes to the ten largest clones. The V and J ends are trimmed by 6 bases and 0 bases, leaving 9 bases between them. The CDR3 goes from the cysteine to the phenylalanine over 12 residues. The read is trimmed to its CDR3 DNA, 36 bases read in frame from base 1. As encoded in the germline V gene, CDR1 is SQVTM while CDR2 is ANQGSEA. The trial excluded patients who had a history of autoimmune disease or were on systemic immunosuppression. Peripheral blood for TCR sequencing was collected from all dose cohorts at baseline, on cycle 4 day 1, and on cycle 7 day 1. The samples were drawn from a first-in-human, open-label, multicenter phase I dose-escalation trial of ivuxolimab. The trial enrolled adults with locally advanced or metastatic head and neck squamous cell, hepatocellular, melanoma or renal cell carcinoma. Before TCR sequencing, CD4+ T cells and CD8+ T cells from peripheral blood were sorted into separate populations.

This clone has a single count. Its cognate antigen has yet to be identified. No per-base quality is available; no much larger clone lies one base away. Summary of the overall study and its limitations: In partial responders in the 0.1-3.0 mg/kg groups, normalized peripheral clonal expansion was found to be among the lowest, especially among CD8+ T cells. The antigen specificity of the peripheral T cells that underwent clonal expansion was not determined. After ivuxolimab, more expanded clones were found on average in CD8+ T cells than in CD4+ T cells. At doses from 0.1 to 3.0 mg/kg, clonal expansion was seen in both CD4+ and CD8+ blood T cells between baseline and week 6. Low levels of normalized T-cell clonal expansion were also seen in some patients who did not respond.

Here the chain combines TRBV29-1 and TRBJ2-7, with the D gene uncertain. The clonotype was recovered from an adult with an advanced solid tumor such as melanoma, head and neck, liver or kidney cancer. Sequenced material: CD4+ or CD8+ T cells sorted from blood, taken in a trial of the OX40 agonist ivuxolimab. CDR3 loop: CSVGTPSYEQYF. In nucleotide form, the sequence is TGCAGCGTGGGAACTCCCTCCTACGAGCAGTACTTC.